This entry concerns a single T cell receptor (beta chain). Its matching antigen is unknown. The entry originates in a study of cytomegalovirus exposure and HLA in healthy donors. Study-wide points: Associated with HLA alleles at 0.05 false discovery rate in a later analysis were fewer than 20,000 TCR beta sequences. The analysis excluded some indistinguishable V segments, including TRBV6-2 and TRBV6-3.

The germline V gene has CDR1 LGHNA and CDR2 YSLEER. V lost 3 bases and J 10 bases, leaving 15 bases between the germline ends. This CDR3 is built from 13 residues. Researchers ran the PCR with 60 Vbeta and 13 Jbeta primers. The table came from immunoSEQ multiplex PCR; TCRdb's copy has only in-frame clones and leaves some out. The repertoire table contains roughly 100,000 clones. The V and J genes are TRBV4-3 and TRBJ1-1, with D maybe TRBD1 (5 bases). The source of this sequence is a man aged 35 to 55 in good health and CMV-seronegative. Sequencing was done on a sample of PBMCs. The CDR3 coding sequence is TGCGCCAGCAGCCAGGAAGCGGGGGTCGCAGCTTTCTTT. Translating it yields CASSQEAGVAAFF.